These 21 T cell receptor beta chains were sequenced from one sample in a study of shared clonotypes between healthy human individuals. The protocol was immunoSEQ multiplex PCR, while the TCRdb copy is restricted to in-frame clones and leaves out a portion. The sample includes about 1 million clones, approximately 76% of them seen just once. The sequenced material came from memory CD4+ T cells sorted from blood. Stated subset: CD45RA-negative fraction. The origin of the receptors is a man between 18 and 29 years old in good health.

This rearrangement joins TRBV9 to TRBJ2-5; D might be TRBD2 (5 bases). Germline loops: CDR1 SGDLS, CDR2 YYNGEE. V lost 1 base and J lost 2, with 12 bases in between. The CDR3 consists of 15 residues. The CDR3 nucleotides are TGTGCCAGCAGCGTAACATCCAGGAGGCAAGAGACCCAGTACTTC. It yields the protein CASSVTSRRQETQYF. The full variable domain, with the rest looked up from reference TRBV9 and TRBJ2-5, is DSGVTQTPKHLITATGQRVTLRCSPRSGDLSVYWYQQSLDQGLQFLIQYYNGEERAKGNILERFSAQQFPDLHSELNLSSLELGDSALYFCASSVTSRRQETQYFGPGTRLLVL.

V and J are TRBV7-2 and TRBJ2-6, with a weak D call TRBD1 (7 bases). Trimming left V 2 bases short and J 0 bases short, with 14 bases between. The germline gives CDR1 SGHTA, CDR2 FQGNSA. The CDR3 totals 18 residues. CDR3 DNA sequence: TGTGCCAGCAGCTTACAGGGGGGCAAGAGCTCTGGGGCCAACGTCCTGACTTTC. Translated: CASSLQGGKSSGANVLTF. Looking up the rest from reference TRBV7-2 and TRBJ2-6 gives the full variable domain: GAGVSQSPSNKVTEKGKDVELRCDPISGHTALYWYRQSLGQGLEFLIYFQGNSAPDKSGLPSDRFSAERTGGSVSTLTIQRTQQEDSAVYLCASSLQGGKSSGANVLTFGAGSRLTVL.

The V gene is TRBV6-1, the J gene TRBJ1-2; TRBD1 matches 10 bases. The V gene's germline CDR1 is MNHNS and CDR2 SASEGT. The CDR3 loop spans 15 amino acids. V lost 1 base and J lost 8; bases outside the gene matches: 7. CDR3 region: CASSEGGTGVEGYTF. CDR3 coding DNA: TGTGCCAGCAGTGAAGGCGGGACAGGGGTCGAGGGCTACACCTTC.

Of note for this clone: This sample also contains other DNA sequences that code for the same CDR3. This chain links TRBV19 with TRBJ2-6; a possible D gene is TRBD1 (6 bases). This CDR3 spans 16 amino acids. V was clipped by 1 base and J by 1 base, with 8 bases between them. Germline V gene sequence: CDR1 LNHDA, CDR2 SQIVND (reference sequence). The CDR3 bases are TGTGCCAGTAGTATAGGGACAGCTTCTGGGGCCAACGTCCTGACTTTC. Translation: CASSIGTASGANVLTF.

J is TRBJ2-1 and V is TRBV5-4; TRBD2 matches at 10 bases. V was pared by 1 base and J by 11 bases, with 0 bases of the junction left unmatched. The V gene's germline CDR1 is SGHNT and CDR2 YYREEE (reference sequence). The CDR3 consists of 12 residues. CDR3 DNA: TGTGCCAGCAGCTTGACTAGCGGGAAGCAGTTCTTC. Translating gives CASSLTSGKQFF.

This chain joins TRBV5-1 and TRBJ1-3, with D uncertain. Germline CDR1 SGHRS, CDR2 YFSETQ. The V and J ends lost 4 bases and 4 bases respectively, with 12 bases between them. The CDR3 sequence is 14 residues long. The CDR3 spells CASSPDAVGNTIYF. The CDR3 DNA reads TGCGCCAGCAGCCCGGACGCGGTGGGAAACACCATATATTTT.

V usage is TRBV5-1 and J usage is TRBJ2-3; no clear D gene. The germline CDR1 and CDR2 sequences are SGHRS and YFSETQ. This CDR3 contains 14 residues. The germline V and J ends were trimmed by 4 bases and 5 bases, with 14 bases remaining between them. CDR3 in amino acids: CASSKGRAEDTQYF. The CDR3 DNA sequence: TGCGCCAGCAGCAAAGGACGGGCGGAAGATACGCAGTATTTT.

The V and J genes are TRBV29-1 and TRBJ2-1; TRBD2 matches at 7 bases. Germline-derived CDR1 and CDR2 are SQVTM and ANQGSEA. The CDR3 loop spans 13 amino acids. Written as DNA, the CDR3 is TGCAGTGCCGAAGGGAGGGGAGACAATGAGCAGTTCTTC. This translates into CSAEGRGDNEQFF.

CDR3 DNA: TGCGCCAGCAGCCAAGGATACCATGCCGGGACCCAGTACTTC. Its protein product is CASSQGYHAGTQYF. This sequence joins TRBV4-3 and TRBJ2-5; D ambiguous. CDR1 is LGHNA and CDR2 is YSLEER in the germline V gene. Trimming removed 1 base at V and 7 bases at J, with 13 bases between. The CDR3 contains 14 residues.

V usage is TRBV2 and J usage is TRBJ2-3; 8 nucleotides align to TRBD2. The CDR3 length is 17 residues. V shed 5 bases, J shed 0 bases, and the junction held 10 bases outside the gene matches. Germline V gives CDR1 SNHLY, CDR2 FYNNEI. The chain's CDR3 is CASSQRASGYSTDTQYF. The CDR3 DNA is TGTGCCAGCAGTCAGAGGGCTAGCGGGTACAGCACAGATACGCAGTATTTT.

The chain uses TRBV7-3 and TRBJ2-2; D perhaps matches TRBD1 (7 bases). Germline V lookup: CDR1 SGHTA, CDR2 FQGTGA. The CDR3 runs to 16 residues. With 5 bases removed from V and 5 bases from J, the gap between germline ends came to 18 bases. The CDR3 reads CASSPQGGGATGELFF. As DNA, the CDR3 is TGTGCCAGCAGCCCCCAGGGGGGCGGGGCAACCGGGGAGCTGTTTTTT.

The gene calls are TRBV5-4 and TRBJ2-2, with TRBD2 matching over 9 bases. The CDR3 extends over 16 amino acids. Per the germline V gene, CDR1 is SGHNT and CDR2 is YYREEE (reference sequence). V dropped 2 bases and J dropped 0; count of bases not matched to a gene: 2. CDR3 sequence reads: CASSFRLAANTGELFF. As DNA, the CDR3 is TGTGCCAGCAGCTTTCGACTAGCGGCGAACACCGGGGAGCTGTTTTTT.

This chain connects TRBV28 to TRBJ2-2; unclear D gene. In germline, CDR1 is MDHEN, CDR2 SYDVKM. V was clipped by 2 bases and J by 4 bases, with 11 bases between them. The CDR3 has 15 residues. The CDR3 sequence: CASSLNRDLTGELFF. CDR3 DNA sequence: TGTGCCAGCAGTTTAAACAGAGACCTCACCGGGGAGCTGTTTTTT.

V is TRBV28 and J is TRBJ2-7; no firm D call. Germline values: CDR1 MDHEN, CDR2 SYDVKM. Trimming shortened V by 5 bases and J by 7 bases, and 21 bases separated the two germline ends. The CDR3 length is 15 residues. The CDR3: CASSTPEFLSGEQYF. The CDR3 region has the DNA TGTGCCAGCAGTACTCCCGAATTCCTATCCGGGGAGCAGTACTTC.

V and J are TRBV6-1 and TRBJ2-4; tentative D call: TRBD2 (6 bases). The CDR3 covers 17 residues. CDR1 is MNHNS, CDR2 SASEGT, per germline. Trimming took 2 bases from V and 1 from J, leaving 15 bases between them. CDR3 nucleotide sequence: TGTGCCAGCAGTGAACTCAGACTAGATAAGGCCAAAAACATTCAGTACTTC. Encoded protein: CASSELRLDKAKNIQYF.

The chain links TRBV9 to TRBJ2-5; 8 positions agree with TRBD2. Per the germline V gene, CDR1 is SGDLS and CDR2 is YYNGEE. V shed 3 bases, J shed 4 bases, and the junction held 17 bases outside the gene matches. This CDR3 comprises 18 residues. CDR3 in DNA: TGTGCCAGCAGCGCAACAAGCGGGAGTCGGCTGGATGCAGAGACCCAGTACTTC. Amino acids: CASSATSGSRLDAETQYF.

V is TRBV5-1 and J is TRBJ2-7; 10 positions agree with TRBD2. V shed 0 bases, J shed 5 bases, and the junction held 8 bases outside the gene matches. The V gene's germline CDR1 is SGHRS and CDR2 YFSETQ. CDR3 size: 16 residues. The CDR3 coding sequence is TGCGCCAGCAGCTTGGGATTCCAAGCGGGGGGGCACGAGCAGTACTTC. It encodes CASSLGFQAGGHEQYF.

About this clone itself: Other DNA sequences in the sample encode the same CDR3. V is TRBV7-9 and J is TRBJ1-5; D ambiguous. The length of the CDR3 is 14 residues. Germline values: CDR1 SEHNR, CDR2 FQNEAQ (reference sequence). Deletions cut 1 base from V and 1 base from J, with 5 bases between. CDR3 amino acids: CASSLGNSNQPQHF. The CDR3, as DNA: TGTGCCAGCAGCTTAGGAAACAGCAATCAGCCCCAGCATTTT.

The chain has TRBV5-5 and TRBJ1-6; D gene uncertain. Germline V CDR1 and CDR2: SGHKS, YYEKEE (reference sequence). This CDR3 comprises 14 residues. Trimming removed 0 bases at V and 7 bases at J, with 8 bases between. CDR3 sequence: CASSLEGFNSPLHF. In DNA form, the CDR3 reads TGTGCCAGCAGCTTGGAAGGGTTCAATTCACCCCTCCACTTT. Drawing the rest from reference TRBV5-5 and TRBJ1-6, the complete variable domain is DAGVTQSPTHLIKTRGQQVTLRCSPISGHKSVSWYQQVLGQGPQFIFQYYEKEERGRGNFPDRFSARQFPNYSSELNVNALLLGDSALYLCASSLEGFNSPLHFGNGTRLTVT.

Here the CDR3 DNA reads TGCGCCAGCAGCCCGGACAGGGGGCTGGGTTATGGCTACACCTTC. This gives the protein CASSPDRGLGYGYTF. The chain links TRBV4-3 to TRBJ1-2, with 11 positions matching TRBD1. The germline V gene has CDR1 LGHNA and CDR2 YSLEER. The CDR3 is made up of 15 amino acids. Unmatched junction bases numbered 6, after V lost 4 bases and J lost 5 bases.

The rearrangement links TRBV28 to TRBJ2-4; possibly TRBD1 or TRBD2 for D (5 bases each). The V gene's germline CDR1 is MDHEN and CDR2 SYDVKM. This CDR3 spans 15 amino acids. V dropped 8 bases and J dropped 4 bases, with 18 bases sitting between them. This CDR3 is CASGDPGPQKNIQYF. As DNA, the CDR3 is TGTGCCAGCGGCGATCCGGGACCCCAGAAAAACATTCAGTACTTC.